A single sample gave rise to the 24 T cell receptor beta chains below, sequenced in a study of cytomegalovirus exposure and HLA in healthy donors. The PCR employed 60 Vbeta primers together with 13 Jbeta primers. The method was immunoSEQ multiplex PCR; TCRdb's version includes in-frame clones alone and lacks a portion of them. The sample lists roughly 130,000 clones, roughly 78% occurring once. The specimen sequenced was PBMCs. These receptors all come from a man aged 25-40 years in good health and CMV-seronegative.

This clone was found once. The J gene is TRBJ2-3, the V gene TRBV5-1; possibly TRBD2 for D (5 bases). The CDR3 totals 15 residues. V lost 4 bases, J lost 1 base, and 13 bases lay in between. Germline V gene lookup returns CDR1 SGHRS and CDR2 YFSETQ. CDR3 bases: TGCGCCAGCAGCCTTGACCGGCGGGGCACAGATACGCAGTATTTT. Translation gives CASSLDRRGTDTQYF.

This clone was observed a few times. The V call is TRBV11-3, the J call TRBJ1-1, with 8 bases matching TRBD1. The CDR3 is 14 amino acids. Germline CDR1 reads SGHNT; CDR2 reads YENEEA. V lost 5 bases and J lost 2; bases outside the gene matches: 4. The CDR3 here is CASSAQGDNTEAFF. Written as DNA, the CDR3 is TGTGCCAGCAGCGCACAGGGGGACAACACTGAAGCTTTCTTT. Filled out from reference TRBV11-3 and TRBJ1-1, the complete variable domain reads EAGVVQSPRYKIIEKKQPVAFWCNPISGHNTLYWYLQNLGQGPELLIRYENEEAVDDSQLPKDRFSAERLKGVDSTLKIQPAELGDSAVYLCASSAQGDNTEAFFGQGTRLTVV.

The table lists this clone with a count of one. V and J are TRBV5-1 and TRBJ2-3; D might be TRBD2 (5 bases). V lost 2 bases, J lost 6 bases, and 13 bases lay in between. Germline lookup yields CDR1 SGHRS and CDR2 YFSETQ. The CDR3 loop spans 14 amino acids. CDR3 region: CASSFTGGVDTQYF. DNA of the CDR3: TGCGCCAGCAGCTTTACCGGAGGTGTGGATACGCAGTATTTT.

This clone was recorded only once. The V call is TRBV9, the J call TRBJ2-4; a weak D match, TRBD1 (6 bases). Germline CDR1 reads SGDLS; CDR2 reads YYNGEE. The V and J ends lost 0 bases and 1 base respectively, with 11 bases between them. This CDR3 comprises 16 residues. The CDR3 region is CASSVGTVPAKNIQYF. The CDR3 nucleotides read TGTGCCAGCAGCGTAGGGACAGTTCCTGCCAAAAACATTCAGTACTTC.

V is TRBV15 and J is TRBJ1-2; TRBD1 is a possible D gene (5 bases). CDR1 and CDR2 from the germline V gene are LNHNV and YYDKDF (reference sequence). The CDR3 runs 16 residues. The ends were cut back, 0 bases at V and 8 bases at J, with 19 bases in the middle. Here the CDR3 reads CATSRDPPGLSEGYTF. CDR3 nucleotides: TGTGCCACCAGCAGAGATCCTCCAGGGTTGAGTGAAGGCTACACCTTC. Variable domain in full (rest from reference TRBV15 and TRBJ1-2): DAMVIQNPRYQVTQFGKPVTLSCSQTLNHNVMYWYQQKSSQAPKLLFHYYDKDFNNEADTPDNFQSRRPNTSFCFLDIRSPGLGDTAMYLCATSRDPPGLSEGYTFGSGTRLTVV.

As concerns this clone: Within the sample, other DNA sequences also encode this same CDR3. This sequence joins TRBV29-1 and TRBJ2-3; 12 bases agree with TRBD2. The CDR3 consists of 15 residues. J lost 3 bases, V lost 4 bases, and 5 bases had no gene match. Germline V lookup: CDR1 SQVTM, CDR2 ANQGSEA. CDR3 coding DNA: TGCAGCGTTGGAACTAGCGGGGGGTTTACAGATACGCAGTATTTT. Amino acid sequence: CSVGTSGGFTDTQYF.

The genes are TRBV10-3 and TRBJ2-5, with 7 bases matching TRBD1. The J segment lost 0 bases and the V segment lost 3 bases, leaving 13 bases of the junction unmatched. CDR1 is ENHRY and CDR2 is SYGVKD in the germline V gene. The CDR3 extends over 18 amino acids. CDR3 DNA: TGTGCCATCAGTGACAGACAGGGACGAGTGGGGTACCAAGAGACCCAGTACTTC. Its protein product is CAISDRQGRVGYQETQYF.

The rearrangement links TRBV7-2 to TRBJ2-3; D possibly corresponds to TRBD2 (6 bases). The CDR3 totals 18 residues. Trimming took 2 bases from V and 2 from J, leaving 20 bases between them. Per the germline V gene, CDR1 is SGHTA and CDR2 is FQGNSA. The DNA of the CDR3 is TGTGCCAGCAGCTTAAGCCCGGGGGTCCGGTTTAACACAGATACGCAGTATTTT. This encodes CASSLSPGVRFNTDTQYF.

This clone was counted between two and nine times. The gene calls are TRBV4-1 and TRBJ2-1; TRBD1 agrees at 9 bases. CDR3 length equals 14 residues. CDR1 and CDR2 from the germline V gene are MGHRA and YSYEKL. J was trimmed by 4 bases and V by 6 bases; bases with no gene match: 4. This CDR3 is CASSDRGTYNEQFF. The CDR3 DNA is TGCGCCAGCAGTGACAGGGGGACTTACAATGAGCAGTTCTTC.

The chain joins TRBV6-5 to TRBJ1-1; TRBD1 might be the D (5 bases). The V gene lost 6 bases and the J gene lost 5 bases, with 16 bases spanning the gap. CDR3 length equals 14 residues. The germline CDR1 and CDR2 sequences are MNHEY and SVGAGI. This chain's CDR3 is CASRMGGRGTEAFF. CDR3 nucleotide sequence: TGTGCCAGCAGGATGGGGGGTCGAGGGACTGAAGCTTTCTTT.

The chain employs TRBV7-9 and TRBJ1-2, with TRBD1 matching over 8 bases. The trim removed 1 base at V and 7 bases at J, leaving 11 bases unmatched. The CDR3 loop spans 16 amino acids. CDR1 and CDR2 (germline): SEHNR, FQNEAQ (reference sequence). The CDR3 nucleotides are TGTGCCAGCAGCTTAGGGACAGGGACCAGTTTAGGTGGCTACACCTTC. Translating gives CASSLGTGTSLGGYTF.

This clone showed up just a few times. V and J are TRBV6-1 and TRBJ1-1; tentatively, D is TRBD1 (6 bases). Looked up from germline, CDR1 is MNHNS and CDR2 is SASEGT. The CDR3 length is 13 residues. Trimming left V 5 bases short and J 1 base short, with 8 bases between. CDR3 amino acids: CASSNRENTEAFF. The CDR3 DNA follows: TGTGCCAGCAGTAACAGGGAGAACACTGAAGCTTTCTTT.

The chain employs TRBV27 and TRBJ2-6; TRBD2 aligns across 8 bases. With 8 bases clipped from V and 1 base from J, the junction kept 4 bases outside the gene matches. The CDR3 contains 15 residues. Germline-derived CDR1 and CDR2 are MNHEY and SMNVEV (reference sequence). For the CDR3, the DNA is TGTGCCAGCTCCGGGAGGGGGTCTGGGGCCAACGTCCTGACTTTC. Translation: CASSGRGSGANVLTF.

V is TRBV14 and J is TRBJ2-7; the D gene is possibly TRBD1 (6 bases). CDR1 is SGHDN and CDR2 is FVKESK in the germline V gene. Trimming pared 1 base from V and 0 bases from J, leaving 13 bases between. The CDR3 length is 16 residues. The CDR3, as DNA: TGTGCCAGCAGCCAAGCAGGGCAGGGGCTCTCCTACGAGCAGTACTTC. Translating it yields CASSQAGQGLSYEQYF.

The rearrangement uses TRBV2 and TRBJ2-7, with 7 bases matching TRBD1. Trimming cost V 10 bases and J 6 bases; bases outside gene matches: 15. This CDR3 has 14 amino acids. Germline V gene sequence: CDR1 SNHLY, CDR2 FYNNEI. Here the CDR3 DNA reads TGTGCCATCCATGGGACAGCCCAGGGGTCCGAGCAGTACTTC. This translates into CAIHGTAQGSEQYF.

The CDR3 protein is CASSLDSGVLMEQYF. In DNA form, the CDR3 reads TGTGCCAGCAGCTTAGATTCCGGGGTCCTAATGGAGCAGTACTTC. J is TRBJ2-7 and V is TRBV7-2, with TRBD2 as a possible D gene (5 bases). The CDR3 totals 15 residues. The germline V and J ends were trimmed by 1 base and 7 bases, with 17 bases remaining between them. Germline V gene lookup returns CDR1 SGHTA and CDR2 FQGNSA.

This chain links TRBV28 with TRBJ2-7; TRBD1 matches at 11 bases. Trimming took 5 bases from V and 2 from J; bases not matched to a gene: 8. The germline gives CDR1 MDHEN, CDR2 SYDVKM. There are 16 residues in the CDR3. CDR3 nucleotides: TGTGCCAGCAGTCCCTACGGACAGGGGGCCCCCTACGAGCAGTACTTC. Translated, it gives CASSPYGQGAPYEQYF.

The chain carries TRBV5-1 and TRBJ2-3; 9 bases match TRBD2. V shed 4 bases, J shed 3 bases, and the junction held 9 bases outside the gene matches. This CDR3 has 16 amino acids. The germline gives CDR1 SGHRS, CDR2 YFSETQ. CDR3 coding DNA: TGCGCCAGCAGCAGGTGGATAGCGGGAGAAACAGATACGCAGTATTTT. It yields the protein CASSRWIAGETDTQYF.

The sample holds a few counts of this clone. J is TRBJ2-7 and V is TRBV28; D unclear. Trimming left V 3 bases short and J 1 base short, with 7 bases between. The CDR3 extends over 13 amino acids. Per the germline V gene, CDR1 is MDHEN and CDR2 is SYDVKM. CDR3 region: CASSFSDSYEQYF. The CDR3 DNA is TGTGCCAGCAGTTTTAGTGATTCCTACGAGCAGTACTTC.

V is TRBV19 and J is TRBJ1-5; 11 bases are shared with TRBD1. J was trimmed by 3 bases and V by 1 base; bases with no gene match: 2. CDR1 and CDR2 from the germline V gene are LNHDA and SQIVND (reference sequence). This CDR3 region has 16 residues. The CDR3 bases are TGTGCCAGTAGTATAGGGACAGGGGGCGTCAATCAGCCCCAGCATTTT. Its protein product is CASSIGTGGVNQPQHF.

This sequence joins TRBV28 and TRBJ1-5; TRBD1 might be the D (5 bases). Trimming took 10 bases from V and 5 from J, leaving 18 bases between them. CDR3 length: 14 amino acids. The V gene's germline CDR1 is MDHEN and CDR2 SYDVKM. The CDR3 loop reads CAIQGPGSYQPQHF. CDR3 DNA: TGTGCCATCCAGGGTCCAGGGTCCTATCAGCCCCAGCATTTT.

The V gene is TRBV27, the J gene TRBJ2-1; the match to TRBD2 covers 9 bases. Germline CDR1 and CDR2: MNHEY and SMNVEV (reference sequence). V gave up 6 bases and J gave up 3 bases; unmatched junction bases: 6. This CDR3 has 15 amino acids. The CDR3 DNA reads TGTGCCAGCAGCTTAGCGGGAGTAGTCTACAATGAGCAGTTCTTC. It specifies CASSLAGVVYNEQFF.

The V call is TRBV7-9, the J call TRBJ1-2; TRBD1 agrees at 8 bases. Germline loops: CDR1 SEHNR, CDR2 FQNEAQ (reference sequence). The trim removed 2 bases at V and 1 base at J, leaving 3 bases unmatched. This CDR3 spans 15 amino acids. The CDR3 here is CASSLTGGSNYGYTF. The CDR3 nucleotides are TGTGCCAGCAGCTTAACAGGGGGAAGTAACTATGGCTACACCTTC. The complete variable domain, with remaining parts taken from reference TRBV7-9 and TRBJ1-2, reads DTGVSQNPRHKITKRGQNVTFRCDPISEHNRLYWYRQTLGQGPEFLTYFQNEAQLEKSRLLSDRFSAERPKGSFSTLEIQRTEQGDSAMYLCASSLTGGSNYGYTFGSGTRLTVV.

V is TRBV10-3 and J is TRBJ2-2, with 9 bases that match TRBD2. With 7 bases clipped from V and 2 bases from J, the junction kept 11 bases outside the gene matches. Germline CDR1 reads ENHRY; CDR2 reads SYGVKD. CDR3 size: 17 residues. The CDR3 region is CAITQGSGGPNTGELFF. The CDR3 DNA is TGTGCCATCACCCAAGGAAGCGGGGGGCCCAACACCGGGGAGCTGTTTTTT.